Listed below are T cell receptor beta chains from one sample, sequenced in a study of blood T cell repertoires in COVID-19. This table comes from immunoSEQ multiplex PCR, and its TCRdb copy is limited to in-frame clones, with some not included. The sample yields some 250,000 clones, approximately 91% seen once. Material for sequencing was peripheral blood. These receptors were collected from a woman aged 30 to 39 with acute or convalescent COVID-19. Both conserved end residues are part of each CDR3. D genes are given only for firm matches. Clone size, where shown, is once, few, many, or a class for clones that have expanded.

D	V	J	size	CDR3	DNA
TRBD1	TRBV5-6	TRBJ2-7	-	CASSWTGSYEQYF	TGTGCCAGCAGTTGGACAGGGTCCTACGAGCAGTACTTC
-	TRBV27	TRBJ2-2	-	CASSSIGPSSLRGTGELFF	TGTGCCAGCAGTTCCATCGGGCCTAGCTCTCTTCGGGGCACCGGGGAGCTGTTTTTT
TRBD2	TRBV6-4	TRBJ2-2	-	CASTPTSARGTGELFF	TGTGCCAGCACTCCCACTAGCGCCCGGGGCACCGGGGAGCTGTTTTTT
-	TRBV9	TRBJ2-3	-	CASSVGQFKQYF	TGTGCCAGCAGCGTAGGACAGTTTAAGCAGTATTTT
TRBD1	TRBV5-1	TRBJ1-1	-	CASSWGQGARNTEAFF	TGCGCCAGCAGCTGGGGACAGGGGGCACGTAACACTGAAGCTTTCTTT
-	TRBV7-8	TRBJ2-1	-	CASTPKEWVGISSYNEQFF	TGTGCCAGCACCCCGAAAGAGTGGGTCGGGATCAGCTCCTACAATGAGCAGTTCTTC
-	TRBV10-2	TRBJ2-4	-	CASSEVQEPNIQYF	TGCGCCAGCAGTGAAGTACAGGAGCCAAACATTCAGTACTTC
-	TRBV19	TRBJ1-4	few	CASSFGQGYEKLFF	TGTGCCAGTAGTTTCGGCCAGGGGTACGAAAAACTGTTTTTT
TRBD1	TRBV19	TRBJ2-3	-	CASSIVAGGWGTDTQYF	TGTGCCAGTAGTATAGTGGCAGGGGGCTGGGGCACAGATACGCAGTATTTT
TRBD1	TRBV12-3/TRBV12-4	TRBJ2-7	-	CASSQGAVEQYF	TGTGCCAGTAGTCAGGGGGCGGTCGAGCAGTACTTC
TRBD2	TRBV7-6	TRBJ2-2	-	CASSQESSGATGELFF	TGTGCCAGCAGCCAGGAGTCGAGCGGGGCCACCGGGGAGCTGTTTTTT
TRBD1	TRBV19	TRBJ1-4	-	CASSIPRTGLNEKLFF	TGTGCCAGTAGTATTCCAAGGACAGGGCTTAATGAAAAACTGTTTTTT
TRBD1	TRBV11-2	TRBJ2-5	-	CASSLDLTGARETQYF	TGTGCCAGCAGCTTAGATTTAACAGGGGCCCGGGAGACCCAGTACTTC
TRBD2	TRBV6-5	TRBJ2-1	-	CASTGLGGSHNEQFF	TGTGCCAGCACCGGCCTGGGCGGGAGCCACAATGAGCAGTTCTTC
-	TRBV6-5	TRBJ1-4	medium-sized	CASSYTQGGEKLFF	TGTGCCAGCAGTTACACGCAGGGTGGAGAAAAACTGTTTTTT
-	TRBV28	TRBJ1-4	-	CASRLPATNEKLFF	TGTGCCAGCAGACTACCGGCAACTAATGAAAAACTGTTTTTT
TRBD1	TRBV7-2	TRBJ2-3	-	CASSPGQGATDTQYF	TGTGCCAGCAGCCCCGGACAGGGAGCCACAGATACGCAGTATTTT